This T cell receptor (beta chain) was sequenced during a study of Graves' ophthalmopathy and Graves' hyperthyroidism. Study results and caveats: Stable hyperthyroidism and ophthalmopathy were told apart by a 13-signature model, which achieved approximately 87% sensitivity and 65% to 83% specificity.

The evidence that diagnosis relied on was clinical symptoms, serum thyroxine, TRAb, thyroid ultrasound and orbital computed tomography. CDR1 ENHRY and CDR2 SYGVKD come from the germline V gene. The CDR3 is made up of 16 amino acids, end residues included. RNA transcripts provided the template for amplifying TCR beta CDR3 regions. First-round RT-PCR employed HTBI primers, with a second-round multiplex PCR after it. TCRdb recomputed calls from the multiplex PCR reads with MiXCR, one row per CDR3 protein. Found here are about 740,000 distinct CDR3 sequences, 35% to 50% of them singletons; the top ten hold about 40%. Note on this clonotype: What it binds is not known. No DNA is shown, since the ends of the CDR3 on it are uncertain; the CDR3 is the one TCRdb lists.

V is TRBV10-3 and J is TRBJ2-6; the table calls TRBD2, which could not be checked here. The sequencing input was peripheral blood. The clonotype comes from an adult man with Graves' ophthalmopathy. The chain's CDR3 is CAIRESSSGRANVLTF.